One sample yielded the 31 T cell receptor beta chains listed below, sequenced in a study of blood T cell repertoires in COVID-19. Measured with immunoSEQ multiplex PCR; TCRdb has only the in-frame clones, and not every one. The top ten clones hold 1.2% of a sample with 300,000 to 450,000 clones, 70% to 90% of them seen once. The sample taken for sequencing was PBMCs or T cells enriched from blood (not recorded which). The receptors derive from a young woman who had recovered from COVID-19.

The chain recombines TRBV2 with TRBJ1-6, with D unclear. The CDR3 extends over 14 amino acids. Germline assignment: CDR1 SNHLY and CDR2 FYNNEI. V dropped 10 bases and J dropped 0 bases, with 10 bases sitting between them. The CDR3 DNA reads TGTGCCATATTTACGAGCTCCTATAATTCACCCCTCCACTTT. It encodes CAIFTSSYNSPLHF.

The rearrangement joins TRBV3-1 (or the pseudogene TRBV3-2) to TRBJ2-2, with TRBD1 matching over 7 bases. CDR1 LGHDT and CDR2 YNNKEL come from the germline V gene (reference sequence). There are 18 residues in the CDR3. With 4 bases clipped from V and 1 base from J, the junction kept 12 bases outside the gene matches. The CDR3 loop is CASSLEVRTGLNTGELFF. CDR3 sequence (DNA): TGTGCCAGCAGCCTTGAAGTTCGGACAGGATTGAACACCGGGGAGCTGTTTTTT.

The V and J genes are TRBV5-1 and TRBJ2-3, with TRBD1 as a possible D gene (6 bases). The CDR3 has 12 residues. The germline CDR1 and CDR2 sequences are SGHRS and YFSETQ. Between the trimmed V and J ends, which lost 2 bases and 10 bases, there was a span of 11 bases. CDR3 residues: CASSFIKGAQYF. In DNA form, the CDR3 reads TGCGCCAGCAGCTTCATTAAGGGGGCGCAGTATTTT.

The chain uses TRBV9 and TRBJ1-6, with 7 bases aligning to TRBD1. V shed 3 bases, J shed 2 bases, and the junction held 5 bases outside the gene matches. The CDR3 sequence is 16 residues long. The germline V gene encodes CDR1 SGDLS and CDR2 YYNGEE. The CDR3 region is CASSATGDTYNSPLHF. CDR3 nucleotides: TGTGCCAGCAGCGCCACAGGGGACACCTATAATTCACCCCTCCACTTT.

The J gene is TRBJ2-7, the V gene TRBV4-3; D is unclear. Trimming shortened V by 0 bases and J by 2 bases, and 8 bases separated the two germline ends. Germline CDR1 LGHNA, CDR2 YSLEER. The CDR3 length is 14 residues. As DNA, the CDR3 is TGCGCCAGCAGCCAAGATAAAACAGCCTACGAGCAGTACTTC. It translates to CASSQDKTAYEQYF.

In its sample, this clone was seen a few times. The V call is TRBV5-6, the J call TRBJ1-2, with 8 bases matching TRBD1. V dropped 4 bases and J dropped 4; count of bases not matched to a gene: 9. Germline V lookup: CDR1 SGHDT, CDR2 YYEEEE. This CDR3 spans 15 amino acids. Here the CDR3 reads CASSPPGQEGYGYTF. DNA for the CDR3: TGTGCCAGCAGCCCGCCGGGACAGGAGGGCTATGGCTACACCTTC.

The chain carries TRBV27 and TRBJ1-2, with D perhaps TRBD1 (6 bases). CDR1 and CDR2 from the germline V gene are MNHEY and SMNVEV (reference sequence). CDR3 length: 15 residues. V was shortened by 5 bases and J by 3 bases, with 16 bases between the two germline ends. Here the CDR3 DNA reads TGTGCCAGCAGTCTTTACAGGGAGGGGGACTATGGCTACACCTTC. This codes for CASSLYREGDYGYTF.

The chain combines TRBV5-1 with TRBJ1-2; D is uncertain. Per germline, CDR1 SGHRS and CDR2 YFSETQ. V dropped 4 bases and J dropped 7 bases, with 8 bases sitting between them. The CDR3 contains 11 residues. In DNA form, the CDR3 reads TGCGCCAGCAGCCCGGGAGGTGGCTACACCTTC. This encodes CASSPGGGYTF.

The chain uses TRBV5-1 and TRBJ2-2; 9 nucleotides align to TRBD1. J lost 2 bases, V lost 3 bases, and 8 bases had no gene match. CDR3 length equals 17 residues. Germline loops: CDR1 SGHRS, CDR2 YFSETQ. CDR3 sequence (DNA): TGCGCCAGCAGCTGGGACAGGGAACTCTTAAACACCGGGGAGCTGTTTTTT. This gives the protein CASSWDRELLNTGELFF.

This clone was picked up a small number of times. Germline and junction disagree at one end, which may indicate a read error. The rearrangement uses TRBV7-7 and TRBJ2-5; TRBD2 matches at 7 bases. Per germline, CDR1 SSHAT and CDR2 FNYEAQ (reference sequence). This CDR3 comprises 16 residues. CDR3 amino acids: CASSGISGGLQETQYF. Written as DNA, the CDR3 is TGTGCTAGCAGCGGTATCTCGGGGGGTCTACAAGAGACCCAGTACTTC.

V gene TRBV7-8 combines with J gene TRBJ1-2; D might be TRBD1 (5 bases). V lost 4 bases and J 1 base, leaving 16 bases between the germline ends. CDR1 SGHVS and CDR2 FQNEAQ come from the germline V gene. CDR3 length equals 16 residues. In DNA form, the CDR3 reads TGTGCCAGCAGCTCAGTGACAGCGTTTGATAACTATGGCTACACCTTC. Translating it yields CASSSVTAFDNYGYTF.

The count of this clone is one. V and J are TRBV19 and TRBJ1-2; D is unclear. Germline CDR1 reads LNHDA; CDR2 reads SQIVND (reference sequence). Trimming took off 8 bases at V and 0 bases at J, with 10 bases between the two ends. The CDR3 has 13 residues. The CDR3 sequence: CASLGRPNYGYTF. DNA of the CDR3: TGTGCCAGTTTGGGCAGACCTAACTATGGCTACACCTTC.

V gene TRBV7-6 combines with J gene TRBJ1-6, with TRBD1 identical over 9 bases. Germline V lookup: CDR1 SGHVS, CDR2 FNYEAQ. V was pared by 1 base and J by 7 bases, with 5 bases of the junction left unmatched. The CDR3 spans 16 residues. Here the CDR3 DNA reads TGTGCCAGCAGCTTAGGACAGGGGGTAGGGAATTCACCCCTCCACTTT. Its protein product is CASSLGQGVGNSPLHF.

The rearrangement joins TRBV11-3 to TRBJ1-1; 10 nucleotides agree with TRBD1. This CDR3 region has 15 residues. V gave up 3 bases and J gave up 2 bases; unmatched junction bases: 3. CDR1 is SGHNT, CDR2 YENEEA, per germline. CDR3 sequence (DNA): TGTGCCAGCAGCTTGGGGACAGGGGCCAACACTGAAGCTTTCTTT. As protein: CASSLGTGANTEAFF. The full variable domain, with the rest looked up from reference TRBV11-3 and TRBJ1-1, is EAGVVQSPRYKIIEKKQPVAFWCNPISGHNTLYWYLQNLGQGPELLIRYENEEAVDDSQLPKDRFSAERLKGVDSTLKIQPAELGDSAVYLCASSLGTGANTEAFFGQGTRLTVV.

This chain connects TRBV5-1 to TRBJ2-1, with 11 bases fitting TRBD2. CDR3 length: 14 residues. CDR1 SGHRS and CDR2 YFSETQ come from the germline V gene. The V segment lost 6 bases and the J segment 6 bases; nucleotides outside the gene matches: 5. The CDR3 DNA reads TGCGCCAGCACTTCGGGACTAGCGGCCAATGAGCAGTTCTTC. Translating it yields CASTSGLAANEQFF. Full variable domain (outside the CDR3, taken from reference TRBV5-1 and TRBJ2-1): KAGVTQTPRYLIKTRGQQVTLSCSPISGHRSVSWYQQTPGQGLQFLFEYFSETQRNKGNFPGRFSGRQFSNSRSEMNVSTLELGDSALYLCASTSGLAANEQFFGPGTRLTVL.

The CDR3 region has the DNA TGCGCCAGCAGCTTTTACCACAGGGGGCTCTTCACTAATGAAAAACTGTTTTTT. Its protein product is CASSFYHRGLFTNEKLFF. This sequence joins TRBV5-1 and TRBJ1-4, with 9 bases identical to TRBD1. The CDR3 is 18 amino acids. Trimming took 2 bases from V and 2 from J; bases not matched to a gene: 10. Germline V gene lookup returns CDR1 SGHRS and CDR2 YFSETQ.

This chain joins TRBV7-9 and TRBJ2-7, with 7 bases identical to TRBD1. CDR1 and CDR2 (germline): SEHNR, FQNEAQ (reference sequence). Trimming took 4 bases from V and 8 from J; bases not matched to a gene: 14. The CDR3 is 15 residues long. The CDR3 region has the DNA TGTGCCAGCAGCTCGACAGGGCGGGCTAGGGGCAAGCAGTACTTC. Amino acids: CASSSTGRARGKQYF. The whole variable domain, remainder taken from reference TRBV7-9 and TRBJ2-7, is DTGVSQNPRHKITKRGQNVTFRCDPISEHNRLYWYRQTLGQGPEFLTYFQNEAQLEKSRLLSDRFSAERPKGSFSTLEIQRTEQGDSAMYLCASSSTGRARGKQYFGPGTRLTVT.

The table lists this clone with a few counts. The chain uses TRBV12-3 or TRBV12-4 and TRBJ1-1; 8 bases fit TRBD1. This CDR3 has 13 amino acids. The ends lost 6 bases at V and 6 bases at J; junction bases unmatched: 6. CDR3 DNA sequence: TGTGCCAGCAGATGGGACAGGTGGGCTGAAGCTTTCTTT. This codes for CASRWDRWAEAFF.

The gene calls are TRBV6-1 and TRBJ1-2; no definite D call. The V end lost 1 base, the J end lost 5 bases, and 14 bases lay between the germline ends. This CDR3 has 15 residues. Looked up from germline, CDR1 is MNHNS and CDR2 is SASEGT. CDR3: CASSEGLYRGYGYTF. In DNA, the CDR3 is TGTGCCAGCAGTGAAGGGTTATACCGGGGATATGGCTACACCTTC.

This rearrangement joins TRBV2 to TRBJ1-5; 9 nucleotides line up with TRBD1. The V segment lost 8 bases and the J segment 2 bases; nucleotides outside the gene matches: 1. The CDR3 runs to 13 residues. Germline V CDR1 and CDR2: SNHLY, FYNNEI. Here the CDR3 reads CASDRGGNQPQHF. In nucleotides, the CDR3 is TGTGCCAGCGACAGGGGGGGCAATCAGCCCCAGCATTTT.

This chain connects TRBV18 to TRBJ2-3; D is unclear. The CDR3 is made up of 13 amino acids. CDR1 and CDR2 (germline): KGHSH, LQKENI. The V end lost 2 bases, the J end lost 4 bases, and 7 bases lay between the germline ends. CDR3 bases: TGTGCCAGCTCACCAACCACTCCAGATACGCAGTATTTT. It yields the protein CASSPTTPDTQYF.

Turning to this clone: Because it lacks the conserved phenylalanine or tryptophan at the end, this CDR3 is likely a read error. Because the CDR3's place on the DNA is in doubt, the DNA is left out and the CDR3 is given as listed by TCRdb. The chain couples TRBV29-1 to TRBJ1-1. The CDR3 numbers 12 amino acids, ends counted. Germline-derived CDR1 and CDR2 are SQVTM and ANQGSEA. CDR3: CSVELSSSGGKV.

V gene TRBV28 combines with J gene TRBJ1-1; 7 bases match TRBD1. Germline V gives CDR1 MDHEN, CDR2 SYDVKM. The CDR3 has 14 residues. With 10 bases clipped from V and 4 bases from J, the junction kept 12 bases outside the gene matches. CDR3 nucleotide sequence: TGTGCCACGGCCCTACAGGGGATAATCACTGAAGCTTTCTTT. Amino acids: CATALQGIITEAFF. The variable domain in full, with the rest retrieved from reference TRBV28 and TRBJ1-1, is DVKVTQSSRYLVKRTGEKVFLECVQDMDHENMFWYRQDPGLGLRLIYFSYDVKMKEKGDIPEGYSVSREKKERFSLILESASTNQTSMYLCATALQGIITEAFFGQGTRLTVV.

This clone was observed once. The chain recombines TRBV3-1 (or the pseudogene TRBV3-2) with TRBJ2-3; D unresolved. Trimming stripped 4 bases from V and 6 bases from J, with 8 bases between. Germline CDR1 LGHDT, CDR2 YNNKEL (reference sequence). The CDR3 extends over 12 amino acids. The DNA for the CDR3 is TGTGCCAGCAGCCGTCGACTTGATACGCAGTATTTT. Encoded protein: CASSRRLDTQYF.

J is TRBJ2-7 and V is TRBV7-9, with unresolved D. CDR1 and CDR2 from the germline V gene are SEHNR and FQNEAQ (reference sequence). CDR3 length equals 12 residues. The V end was cut by 9 bases, the J end by 0 bases, with 9 bases between. The chain's CDR3 is CASAGASYEQYF. The CDR3 coding sequence is TGTGCCAGTGCCGGAGCCTCCTACGAGCAGTACTTC. Full variable domain (remainder filled in from reference TRBV7-9 and TRBJ2-7): DTGVSQNPRHKITKRGQNVTFRCDPISEHNRLYWYRQTLGQGPEFLTYFQNEAQLEKSRLLSDRFSAERPKGSFSTLEIQRTEQGDSAMYLCASAGASYEQYFGPGTRLTVT.

The rearrangement links TRBV7-8 to TRBJ1-2, with TRBD1 identical over 10 bases. The CDR3 consists of 16 residues. Germline V gene data show CDR1 as SGHVS and CDR2 as FQNEAQ. V lost 5 bases and J lost 7; bases outside the gene matches: 13. CDR3 DNA sequence: TGTGCCAGCAGCCCTCAATGGGGACAGGGGACGTTTGGCTACACCTTC. It codes for CASSPQWGQGTFGYTF.

V and J are TRBV5-1 and TRBJ1-1; 10 bases agree with TRBD1. Germline V gene lookup returns CDR1 SGHRS and CDR2 YFSETQ. The CDR3 is 12 amino acids. V dropped 6 bases and J dropped 7; count of bases not matched to a gene: 3. CDR3 loop: CASTTGGSEAFF. Here the CDR3 DNA reads TGCGCCAGCACGACAGGGGGCAGTGAAGCTTTCTTT.

CDR3 DNA: TGCGCCAGCAGCTGGAGACAGGGGTCAATGAACACTGAAGCTTTCTTT. Its translation: CASSWRQGSMNTEAFF. J is TRBJ1-1 and V is TRBV5-1; TRBD1 matches 8 bases. The germline V gene has CDR1 SGHRS and CDR2 YFSETQ. This CDR3 contains 16 residues. V lost 3 bases to trimming and J lost 0 bases; unmatched junction nucleotides: 7.

This clone was recorded only once. The chain carries TRBV10-2 and TRBJ2-1; D might be TRBD2 (7 bases). V was pared by 6 bases and J by 0 bases, with 12 bases between. The CDR3 has 15 amino acids. Germline V gene lookup returns CDR1 WSHSY and CDR2 SAAADI. The CDR3 DNA follows: TGCGCCAGCAGGCGGGGGCGGAGCTCCTACAATGAGCAGTTCTTC. Translation: CASRRGRSSYNEQFF.

The V and J genes are TRBV6-5 and TRBJ2-7; 12 positions agree with TRBD1. After removal of 6 bases from V and 4 bases from J, the junction contained 4 bases not matched to a gene. Per the germline V gene, CDR1 is MNHEY and CDR2 is SVGAGI. The CDR3 is made up of 14 amino acids. CDR3 bases: TGTGCCAGCAGACCGGGACAGGGGGCTTACGAGCAGTACTTC. The encoded protein is CASRPGQGAYEQYF.

The chain employs TRBV13 and TRBJ1-2, with no clear D. Germline V gives CDR1 PRHDT, CDR2 FYEKMQ (reference sequence). Trimming took off 5 bases at V and 0 bases at J, with 13 bases between the two ends. CDR3 length equals 15 residues. As DNA, the CDR3 is TGTGCCAGCAGCCCCCCCAGAGGGACTAACTATGGCTACACCTTC. Protein sequence: CASSPPRGTNYGYTF.